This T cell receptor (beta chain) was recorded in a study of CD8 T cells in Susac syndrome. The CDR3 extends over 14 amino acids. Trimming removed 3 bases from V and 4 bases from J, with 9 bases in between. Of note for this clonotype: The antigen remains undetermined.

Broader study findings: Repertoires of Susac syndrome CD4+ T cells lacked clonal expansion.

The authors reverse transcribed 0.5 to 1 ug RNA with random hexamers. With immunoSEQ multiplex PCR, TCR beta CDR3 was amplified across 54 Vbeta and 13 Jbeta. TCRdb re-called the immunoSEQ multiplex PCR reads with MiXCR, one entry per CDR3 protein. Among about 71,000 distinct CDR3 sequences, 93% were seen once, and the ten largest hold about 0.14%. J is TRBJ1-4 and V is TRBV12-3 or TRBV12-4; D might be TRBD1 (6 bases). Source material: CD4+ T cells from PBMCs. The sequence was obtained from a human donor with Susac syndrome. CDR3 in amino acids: CASSLGGGNEKLFF. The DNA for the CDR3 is TGTGCCAGCAGTTTGGGGGGCGGTAATGAAAAACTGTTTTTT.